This T cell receptor beta chain was observed in a study of molecular identifiers for immune sequencing clone quantification. TCRdb itself ran the PCR reads through MiXCR, one entry per CDR3 protein. The table has 300,000 to 400,000 distinct CDR3 sequences, 24% seen once. The CDR3 length is 14 residues. V lost 4 bases to trimming and J lost 5 bases, with 15 bases between them. Germline loops: CDR1 SGHDT, CDR2 YYEEEE. This clonotype was observed at least ten times. The sequenced material came from naive CD8+ T cells from blood, with Jurkat cell RNA spiked in. The sample's subset: FACS-sorted CD8+CD4-CCR7+CD45RA+ naive T cells. The TCR originated in a human donor in good health. Some libraries in this study had Jurkat cell RNA spiked in. The chain is built from TRBV5-6 and TRBJ1-1; D perhaps matches TRBD1 (5 bases). CDR3 in DNA: TGTGCCAGCAGCACGGGGCTGGATAGGACTGAAGCTTTCTTT. Protein product: CASSTGLDRTEAFF.